These T cell receptor beta chains were read from a single sample in a study of blood T cell repertoires in COVID-19. Here immunoSEQ multiplex PCR was the method, and the copy in TCRdb shows in-frame clones only, minus some. The sample holds approximately 150,000 clones, about 85% seen once. Material: peripheral blood. The receptor set was obtained from a human donor with COVID-19, enrolled during active disease. The donor label of this sample is uncertain. CDR3s include the opening cysteine and the closing phenylalanine or tryptophan. The D gene is left open where the match is weak. The size field is filled for only some rows; it gives once, few, many or a size class.

j_call clone_size d_call v_call cdr3_aa cdr3_nt
TRBJ2-3 . TRBD1 TRBV5-1 CASSFLLTGGGSADTQYF TGCGCCAGCAGCTTTCTACTTACAGGGGGTGGAAGCGCAGATACGCAGTATTTT
TRBJ2-3 . TRBD1 TRBV11-3 CASSLGQGLTDTQYF TGTGCCAGCAGCTTAGGACAGGGTCTCACAGATACGCAGTATTTT
TRBJ2-7 . TRBD1 TRBV29-1 CSVTGTVYEQYF TGCAGCGTTACAGGGACAGTCTACGAGCAGTACTTC
TRBJ1-1 . TRBD1 TRBV11-2 CASRPGTGGMNTEAFF TGTGCCAGCAGACCCGGGACAGGGGGTATGAACACTGAAGCTTTCTTT
TRBJ2-5 . TRBD2 TRBV19 CATKGTSGRRGYQETQYF TGTGCCACCAAAGGGACTAGCGGGAGGCGAGGGTACCAAGAGACCCAGTACTTC
TRBJ1-6 . . TRBV11-2 CASSLGLINNSPLHF TGTGCCAGCAGCTTAGGGCTCATCAATAATTCACCCCTCCACTTT
TRBJ1-2 . TRBD1 TRBV5-1 CASSSTPGQTIYGYTF TGCGCCAGCAGCTCTACCCCGGGACAGACAATCTATGGCTACACCTTC
TRBJ1-2 . TRBD1 TRBV5-6 CASSLDRAKTF TGTGCCAGCAGCCTGGACAGGGCTAAAACCTTC
TRBJ2-5 . TRBD1 TRBV5-1 CASSARGQGEETQYF TGCGCCAGCAGCGCCCGCGGACAGGGAGAAGAGACCCAGTACTTC
TRBJ1-1 . TRBD1 TRBV5-5 CASSLQGATEAFF TGTGCCAGCAGCTTGCAGGGGGCCACTGAAGCTTTCTTT
TRBJ2-5 once . TRBV9 CASSPALGQETQYF TGTGCCAGCAGCCCGGCCCTAGGACAAGAGACCCAGTACTTC
TRBJ2-7 . TRBD1 TRBV5-1 CASSYRGQAYEQYF TGCGCCAGCAGCTACAGAGGACAGGCGTACGAGCAGTACTTC
TRBJ1-1 . . TRBV20-1 CSATGYTEAFF TGCAGTGCTACCGGGTACACTGAAGCTTTCTTT
TRBJ1-6 . . TRBV6-5 CASSFPHAETLHF TGTGCCAGCAGTTTTCCCCACGCGGAGACCCTCCACTTT
TRBJ2-1 . . TRBV3-1/TRBV3-2 CASSQVVGRTYNEQFF TGTGCCAGCAGCCAAGTGGTAGGGAGGACCTACAATGAGCAGTTCTTC
TRBJ1-5 . TRBD1 TRBV7-9 CASSLSGQGNQPQHF TGTGCCAGCAGCCTAAGCGGACAGGGGAATCAGCCCCAGCATTTT
TRBJ2-5 . . TRBV10-2 CASRDWSYETQYF TGCGCCAGCAGGGACTGGTCCTATGAGACCCAGTACTTC
TRBJ1-3 . . TRBV10-3 CAISVQAGNTIYF TGTGCCATCAGTGTACAGGCTGGAAACACCATATATTTT
TRBJ2-1 . . TRBV11-3 CASSGSASTNNEQFF TGTGCCAGCAGCGGGAGCGCAAGTACAAACAATGAGCAGTTCTTC
TRBJ2-5 . TRBD2 TRBV29-1 CSVDLAGGGETQYF TGCAGCGTTGACCTCGCCGGGGGGGGAGAGACCCAGTACTTC
TRBJ2-7 . . TRBV3-1/TRBV3-2 CASSQFTGGGSYEQYF TGTGCCAGCAGCCAATTTACAGGGGGGGGCTCCTACGAGCAGTACTTC
TRBJ2-7 once . TRBV3-1/TRBV3-2 CASSQSSGGADEQYF TGTGCCAGCAGCCAAAGTTCCGGGGGTGCGGACGAGCAGTACTTC